Detailed here is one T cell receptor beta chain. The data were produced by immunoSEQ multiplex PCR, yet TCRdb's version contains in-frame clones alone and is incomplete. The data contain some 29,000 clones, about nine tenths of them singletons. This record belongs to a study of T cell changes during pregnancy in multiple sclerosis. CDR1 is SGHDT, CDR2 YYEEEE, per germline. V lost 2 bases, J lost 1 base, and 6 bases stayed unmatched. This CDR3 is 18 amino acids long. This sample comprised CD8+ T cells from peripheral blood mononuclear cells, obtained before pregnancy. V is TRBV5-6 and J is TRBJ2-2; 12 nucleotides agree with TRBD2. The clonotype was recovered from a female donor with multiple sclerosis, enrolled in a pregnancy study. Written as DNA, the CDR3 is TGTGCCAGCAGCTTTGCGACTAGCGGGAGTGAGAACACCGGGGAGCTGTTTTTT. As protein: CASSFATSGSENTGELFF.